The text below deals with one TCR beta chain. No cognate antigen has been identified for it. Base qualities are not recorded, but no much larger clone differs from it by a single base. The CDR3 spans 14 residues, from the cysteine through the phenylalanine. The DNA shown is the 42-base CDR3, in frame from base 1. According to the germline V gene, CDR1 reads SGHTA and CDR2 reads FQGTGA. A distance of 11 bases separates the germline ends of V and J, which lose 0 bases and 6 bases respectively. This specimen belongs to a study of CD8 T cells in seronegative destructive rheumatoid arthritis (dated by TCRdb to 2019 to 2021). About the study as a whole: At the time of sampling, most of the eight CND-RA patients were on biological drugs. The seropositive RA, seronegative RA and healthy control comparison cohorts were obtained from an earlier published TCRbeta dataset rather than being newly sequenced. Peripheral CD8+ TCRbeta repertoires were compared between CCP-negative destructive rheumatoid arthritis (CND-RA) patients and newly diagnosed seropositive RA, seronegative RA and healthy controls.

The paper's findings and limits, for the study overall: Across the 100,000 or so clonotypes tested, no public clonotype enrichment was retained after Benjamini-Hochberg correction. The small size of the CND-RA cohort was acknowledged as a study limitation. In the absence of diagnostic samples, TCR repertoire differences may be partly attributable to poor disease control over the years rather than being present at onset. With age adjusted for, CD8+ TCRbeta repertoires in CND-RA patients appeared less diverse and more clonal than repertoires in other RA subtypes. The authors read the apparently distinct set of enriched public clonotypes carried by CND-RA patients as support for a separate disease subset. Compared with controls and other RA subtypes, CND-RA repertoires contained more CMV-reactive and fewer influenza A-reactive CD8+ TCRbeta sequences.

TCRbeta sequencing used genomic DNA from CD8+ cells, following the manufacturer's instructions. A genomics technology centre in Finland performed the TCRbeta sequencing with the immunoSEQ assay. Regarding the original processing steps: The clonotype tables produced by the immunoSEQ preprocessing pipeline were converted into VDJtools format, and any non-productive clonotypes were filtered out. Samples with fewer than 10,000 reads were excluded, the remaining samples were subsampled to 10,000 reads, and most of the eight CND-RA samples were retained. Using the VDJtools CalcDiversityStats function on data subsampled to 10,000 reads, the Shannon-Wiener, Simpson and clonality indices were calculated. Non-singleton TCRbeta clonotypes were hard-matched, with no mismatches allowed, against VDJdb to infer antigen specificity. CDR3 sequences that differed by one amino acid (Hamming distance 1) were grouped together into clusters with potentially shared antigen targets. Public clonotypes were tested for group enrichment with one-sided Fisher's exact tests after resampling groups to six samples, repeated ten times. TCRdb obtained this table from immuneACCESS and retained in-frame rearrangements with V and J assigned. These tables miss some clones; where compared with another copy, unresolved V genes account for less than half of the shortfall, and the remainder is unexplained. Clone size and V and J calls were adopted from that table, with D and trimming inferred from the DNA. The sample table contains about 13,000 clones; only one count was recorded for over 80% of them. The top ten clones comprise about a quarter of the sample.

CND-RA patients tested negative on the clinical CCP2 antibody test, and even with active therapy their joint destruction kept progressing. Every CND-RA patient showed typical joint destruction in the wrists and ankles and had failed conventional anti-rheumatic therapy. Instead of being sampled at diagnosis, CND-RA patients were sampled after long disease histories, which in several cases spanned decades. Approximately 50 millilitres of EDTA-anticoagulated peripheral blood were drawn from each patient. Density gradient separation with Ficoll-Paque PLUS was used to isolate peripheral blood mononuclear cells. Using AutoMACS magnetic bead positive selection, CD8+ cells were isolated from either fresh or cryopreserved PBMCs, and flow cytometry was used to check purity. Nucleospin Tissue or Tissue XS kits were used for genomic DNA extraction, and quantification was performed on a Qubit 2.0 fluorometer.

The sequence was collected from a woman aged 25 to 55 with seronegative destructive rheumatoid arthritis. Sequencing was performed on CD8+ T cells from blood. The sequence joins TRBV7-3 to TRBJ1-1; the best D guess is TRBD1, with 5 bases matching. This receptor carries the CDR3 CASSLTPLGPEAFF. The bases read TGTGCCAGCAGCTTAACACCCCTGGGGCCTGAAGCTTTCTTT.